The TCR beta chain under discussion was sequenced for a study of blood T cells in healthy people across ages. With a J-beta primer mix and a sample-barcoded 5' primer, a second PCR ran about 7 to 11 cycles. TCRdb used MiXCR to reprocess the 5' RACE reads, holding one entry per CDR3 protein. The sample has 920,000 or so distinct CDR3 sequences; roughly 45% are singletons. There are 13 residues in the CDR3. The junction had 7 bases not matched to a gene; V was cut back by 4 bases and J by 6 bases. Germline V CDR1 and CDR2: SQVTM, ANQGSEA. Sequencing used blood. The chain joins TRBV29-1 to TRBJ1-2; 8 bases fit TRBD1. This TCR was recovered from a woman aged 60-75 years in good health. CDR3 DNA sequence: TGCAGCGTTGCGCCGACAGGGGTCGATGGCTACACCTTC. It codes for CSVAPTGVDGYTF.